These 8 T cell receptor beta chains were all obtained from the same sample, sequenced in a study of T cell responses to AZD1222 COVID-19 vaccine. Some clones are missing from TCRdb's copy, which holds only in-frame ones; the method was immunoSEQ multiplex PCR. The sample lists 110,000 or so clones, roughly 89% occurring once. The sequencing here drew on peripheral blood, taken on day 0 of AZD1222 vaccination. These receptors came from an adult in good health.

The chain is built from TRBV6-5 and TRBJ1-3, with D hard to call. Trimming took 6 bases from V and 3 from J, leaving 15 bases between them. The germline CDR1 and CDR2 sequences are MNHEY and SVGAGI. The CDR3 has 15 amino acids. CDR3 in amino acids: CASSSRWTYGNTIYF. The CDR3 DNA reads as TGTGCCAGCAGCTCCCGTTGGACTTATGGAAACACCATATATTTT.

The rearrangement uses TRBV5-1 and TRBJ1-6; 10 bases fit TRBD1. The length of the CDR3 is 14 residues. CDR1 is SGHRS, CDR2 YFSETQ, per germline. The ends lost 4 bases at V and 7 bases at J; junction bases unmatched: 2. This chain's CDR3 is CASSGTGANSPLHF. CDR3 coding DNA: TGCGCCAGCAGCGGGACAGGGGCCAATTCACCCCTCCACTTT.

This rearrangement joins TRBV7-9 to TRBJ1-5; no clear D. CDR3 length: 15 residues. With 5 bases removed from V and 7 bases from J, the gap between germline ends came to 18 bases. CDR1 and CDR2 (germline): SEHNR, FQNEAQ (reference sequence). CDR3 loop: CASSPRGGGSQPQHF. The CDR3 nucleotides read TGTGCCAGCAGCCCCCGAGGTGGAGGGAGCCAGCCCCAGCATTTT.

The chain is built from TRBV29-1 and TRBJ2-2; TRBD1 matches at 8 bases. The V gene's germline CDR1 is SQVTM and CDR2 ANQGSEA. CDR3 length equals 13 residues. V shed 6 bases, J shed 7 bases, and the junction held 7 bases outside the gene matches. This chain's CDR3 is CSVKDRAVGELFF. The CDR3 region has the DNA TGCAGCGTAAAGGACAGGGCGGTCGGGGAGCTGTTTTTT.

The genes are TRBV6-5 and TRBJ2-1, with D hard to call. Germline-derived CDR1 and CDR2 are MNHEY and SVGAGI. The ends were cut back, 6 bases at V and 0 bases at J, with 12 bases in the middle. This CDR3 contains 15 residues. CDR3 nucleotides: TGTGCCAGCAGACCTAGGGTGGCCTCCTACAATGAGCAGTTCTTC. Its protein is CASRPRVASYNEQFF.

This chain uses TRBV30 with TRBJ2-7, with D maybe TRBD2 (5 bases). V was clipped by 4 bases and J by 5 bases, with 9 bases between them. The CDR3 is 11 residues long. Germline CDR1 GTSNPN, CDR2 SVGIG (reference sequence). The CDR3 DNA reads TGTGCCTGGACTCCGGGGAACGAGCAGTACTTC. Translation gives CAWTPGNEQYF.

J is TRBJ1-1 and V is TRBV4-2; a weak D match, TRBD1 (5 bases). This CDR3 is 13 amino acids long. CDR1 and CDR2 from the germline V gene are LGHNA and YNFKEQ. V was clipped by 4 bases and J by 3 bases, with 9 bases between them. The CDR3 sequence is CASSPSRDTEAFF. As DNA, the CDR3 is TGTGCCAGCAGCCCGAGCAGGGACACTGAAGCTTTCTTT.

This clone came up once. The J gene is TRBJ1-1, the V gene TRBV11-2; TRBD1 might be the D (5 bases). Trimming took 3 bases from V and 5 from J, leaving 13 bases between them. CDR1 and CDR2 from the germline V gene are SGHAT and FQNNGV. The CDR3 is 14 amino acids. The CDR3 protein is CASSFSDGGTEAFF. The CDR3 coding sequence is TGTGCCAGCAGCTTCTCTGACGGGGGGACTGAAGCTTTCTTT. Together with reference TRBV11-2 and TRBJ1-1, the CDR3 gives the full variable domain: EAGVAQSPRYKIIEKRQSVAFWCNPISGHATLYWYQQILGQGPKLLIQFQNNGVVDDSQLPKDRFSAERLKGVDSTLKIQPAKLEDSAVYLCASSFSDGGTEAFFGQGTRLTVV.